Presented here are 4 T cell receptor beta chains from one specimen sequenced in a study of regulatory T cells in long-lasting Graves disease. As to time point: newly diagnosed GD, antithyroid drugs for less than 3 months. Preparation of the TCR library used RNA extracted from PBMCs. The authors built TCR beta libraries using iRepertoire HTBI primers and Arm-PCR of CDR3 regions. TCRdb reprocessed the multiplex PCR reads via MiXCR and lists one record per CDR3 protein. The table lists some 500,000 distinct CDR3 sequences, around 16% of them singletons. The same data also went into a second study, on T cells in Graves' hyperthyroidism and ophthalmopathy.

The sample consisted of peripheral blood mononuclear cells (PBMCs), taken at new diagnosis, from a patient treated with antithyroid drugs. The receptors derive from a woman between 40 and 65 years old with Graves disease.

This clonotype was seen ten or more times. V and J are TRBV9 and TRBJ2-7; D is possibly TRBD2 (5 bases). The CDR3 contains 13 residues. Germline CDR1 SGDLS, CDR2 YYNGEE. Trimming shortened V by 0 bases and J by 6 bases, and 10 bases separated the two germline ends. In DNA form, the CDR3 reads TGTGCCAGCAGCGTAGGTGGAGGCGGCGAGCAGTACTTC. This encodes CASSVGGGGEQYF.

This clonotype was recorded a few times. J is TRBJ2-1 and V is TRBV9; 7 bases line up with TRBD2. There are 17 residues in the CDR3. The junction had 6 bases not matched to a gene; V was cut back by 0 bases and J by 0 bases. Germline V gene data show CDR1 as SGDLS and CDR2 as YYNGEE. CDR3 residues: CASSVGEGMSSYNEQFF. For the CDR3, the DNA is TGTGCCAGCAGCGTAGGGGAGGGAATGAGCTCCTACAATGAGCAGTTCTTC.

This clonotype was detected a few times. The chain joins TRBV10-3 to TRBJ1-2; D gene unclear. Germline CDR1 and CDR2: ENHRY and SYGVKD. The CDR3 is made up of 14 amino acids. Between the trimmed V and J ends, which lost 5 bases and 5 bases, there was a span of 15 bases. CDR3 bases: TGTGCCATCAGTCTTAGCCCCCTCAAATATGGCTACACCTTC. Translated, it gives CAISLSPLKYGYTF.

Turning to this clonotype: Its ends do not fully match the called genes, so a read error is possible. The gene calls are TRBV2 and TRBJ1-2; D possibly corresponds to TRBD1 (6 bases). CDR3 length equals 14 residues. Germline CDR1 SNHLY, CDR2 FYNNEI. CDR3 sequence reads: CASSGTRGNYGHTF. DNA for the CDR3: TGTGCCAGCAGTGGTACCAGGGGAAACTATGGCCACACCTTC.